The 23 T cell receptor beta chains reported below all come from one sample, sequenced in a study of molecular identifiers for immune sequencing clone quantification. TCRdb re-derived calls from the PCR reads in MiXCR, one entry per CDR3 protein. This table holds some 590,000 distinct CDR3 sequences, around 25% found once. What was sequenced was naive CD8+ T cells from blood, with Jurkat cell RNA spiked in. Indicated subset: FACS-sorted CD8+CD4-CCR7+CD45RA+ naive T cells. The receptors stem from a human donor in good health. Some libraries in this study had Jurkat cell RNA spiked in.

A remark on this clonotype: This sequence may be a read error, since a much larger clone differs from it by one base. The chain is built from TRBV7-9 and TRBJ1-3; tentatively, D is TRBD1 (5 bases). V shed 5 bases and J shed 2 bases, with 16 bases lying between them. Germline loops: CDR1 SEHNR, CDR2 FQNEAQ (reference sequence). The length of the CDR3 is 16 residues. The CDR3 spells CASSPVGGDPGNTIYF. The DNA for the CDR3 is TGTGCCAGCAGCCCGGTCGGCGGGGACCCTGGAAACACCATATATTTT.

This clonotype was counted at least ten times. J is TRBJ2-3 and V is TRBV11-2; D gene unclear. The CDR3 is 13 amino acids. Trimming took 0 bases from V and 6 from J, leaving 7 bases between them. Germline CDR1 reads SGHAT; CDR2 reads FQNNGV. CDR3 DNA: TGTGCCAGCAGCTTAGAGTCTTCGGATACGCAGTATTTT. It translates to CASSLESSDTQYF.

In its sample, this clonotype was seen many times. V usage is TRBV3-1 and J usage is TRBJ1-1; the D is unclear. CDR3 length: 12 residues. Between the trimmed V and J ends, which lost 7 bases and 1 base, there was a span of 7 bases. The germline V gene has CDR1 LGHDT and CDR2 YNNKEL (reference sequence). CDR3 in DNA: TGTGCCAGCATCGGGAGGAACACTGAAGCTTTCTTT. Translation: CASIGRNTEAFF.

Points on this clonotype: A read error may be the cause here, since a much bigger clone is one base away. The chain employs TRBV30 and TRBJ1-1; D gene uncertain. The CDR3 totals 13 residues. Trimming left V 3 bases short and J 2 bases short, with 10 bases between. Germline values: CDR1 GTSNPN, CDR2 SVGIG (reference sequence). CDR3 sequence: CAWRLDINTEAFF. The CDR3 nucleotides are TGTGCCTGGAGGTTGGATATTAACACTGAAGCTTTCTTT.

A note on this clonotype: This may stem from a read error, because a much larger clone lies one nucleotide away. The chain is built from TRBV6-2 or TRBV6-3 and TRBJ2-7; tentative D call: TRBD1 (5 bases). The CDR3 contains 14 residues. Per germline, CDR1 MNHEY and CDR2 SVGEGT. Here the CDR3 DNA reads TGTGCCCGCAGTTACTCAGGGTCCGGCTACGAGCAGTACTTC. Amino acid sequence: CARSYSGSGYEQYF.

Comment on this clonotype: This may be a read error: a much more frequent sequence differs by one nucleotide. J is TRBJ1-1 and V is TRBV9; D call uncertain. Looked up from germline, CDR1 is SGDLS and CDR2 is YYNGEE. The CDR3 runs 12 residues. CDR3 region: CASSVGNTDAFF. In nucleotides, the CDR3 is TGTGCCAGCAGCGTGGGGAACACTGACGCTTTCTTT.

Comments on this clonotype: The conserved phenylalanine or tryptophan is not found at the CDR3 terminus, so this likely reflects a read error. CDR3 sequence (DNA): TGCGCCAGAAGCCAAGATCCCGGAGCCCAAGAGACCCAGTACATC. Amino acids: CARSQDPGAQETQYI. This chain links TRBV4-1 with TRBJ2-5; D unclear. Germline CDR1 and CDR2: MGHRA and YSYEKL. The CDR3 has 15 amino acids.

The chain uses TRBV30 and TRBJ2-2; D gene unclear. This CDR3 contains 12 residues. Germline V gene data show CDR1 as GTSNPN and CDR2 as SVGIG (reference sequence). The V gene lost 2 bases and the J gene lost 6 bases, with 7 bases spanning the gap. The CDR3, as DNA: TGTGCCTGGAGTATAGAGGCCGGGGAGCTGTTTTTT. Protein: CAWSIEAGELFF.

This clonotype came up many times. The rearrangement links TRBV6-5 to TRBJ2-7, with 7 bases fitting TRBD1. CDR3 size: 15 residues. Per the germline V gene, CDR1 is MNHEY and CDR2 is SVGAGI. Trimming at V came to 4 bases and at J to 2 bases, leaving 8 bases not matched to a gene. In nucleotides, the CDR3 is TGTGCCAGCAGTTTGGGCTTGGGACAGACCTACGAGCAGTACTTC. It yields the protein CASSLGLGQTYEQYF.

This clonotype turned up a few times. V is TRBV7-2 and J is TRBJ1-1, with 7 nucleotides matching TRBD1. Per germline, CDR1 SGHTA and CDR2 FQGNSA. This CDR3 contains 15 residues. V lost 5 bases, J lost 3 bases, and 9 bases stayed unmatched. The CDR3 region is CASSLRQGVDTEAFF. CDR3 bases: TGTGCCAGCAGCCTACGACAGGGTGTCGACACTGAAGCTTTCTTT.

This clonotype showed up many times. V and J are TRBV24-1 and TRBJ2-5; TRBD2 aligns across 14 bases. The CDR3 is made up of 16 amino acids. Per the germline V gene, CDR1 is KGHDR and CDR2 is SFDVKD. V dropped 4 bases and J dropped 4; count of bases not matched to a gene: 4. CDR3 loop: CATSDTGLAGVETQYF. CDR3 bases: TGTGCCACCAGTGACACGGGACTAGCGGGAGTAGAGACCCAGTACTTC.

This clonotype has just a few counts. The chain is built from TRBV5-1 and TRBJ2-3; 11 positions match TRBD2. The CDR3 has 15 amino acids. V lost 7 bases to trimming and J lost 0 bases; unmatched junction nucleotides: 4. CDR1 SGHRS and CDR2 YFSETQ come from the germline V gene. CDR3 coding DNA: TGCGCCAGCGCTTCTAGCGGGGGGAGCACAGATACGCAGTATTTT. It translates to CASASSGGSTDTQYF.

This clonotype was seen ten or more times. The chain is built from TRBV14 and TRBJ2-3; 8 bases are shared with TRBD2. This CDR3 has 16 residues. Germline CDR1 reads SGHDN; CDR2 reads FVKESK. V shed 5 bases, J shed 0 bases, and the junction held 7 bases outside the gene matches. CDR3 amino acids: CASSTLAVSSTDTQYF. In DNA, the CDR3 is TGTGCCAGCAGCACACTAGCGGTTTCTAGCACAGATACGCAGTATTTT.

In its sample, this clonotype was seen many times. This chain uses TRBV27 with TRBJ1-1, with a tentative D call TRBD1 (6 bases). V was trimmed by 6 bases and J by 6 bases, leaving 11 bases between them. Germline CDR1 MNHEY, CDR2 SMNVEV (reference sequence). The CDR3 totals 12 residues. CDR3 protein: CASSTGSAEAFF. As DNA, the CDR3 is TGTGCCAGCAGCACAGGGAGCGCTGAAGCTTTCTTT.

This chain links TRBV11-2 with TRBJ2-7; perhaps TRBD1 as D (6 bases). V lost 0 bases and J 4 bases, leaving 10 bases between the germline ends. The CDR3 sequence is 14 residues long. CDR1 and CDR2 (germline): SGHAT, FQNNGV. The CDR3 coding sequence is TGTGCCAGCAGCTTAGAACCACAGGGATACGAGCAGTACTTC. Residues: CASSLEPQGYEQYF. The full variable domain, its missing parts supplied by reference TRBV11-2 and TRBJ2-7, is EAGVAQSPRYKIIEKRQSVAFWCNPISGHATLYWYQQILGQGPKLLIQFQNNGVVDDSQLPKDRFSAERLKGVDSTLKIQPAKLEDSAVYLCASSLEPQGYEQYFGPGTRLTVT.

Details on this clonotype: A much larger clone is a single base away; this may be a read error. The chain uses TRBV6-5 and TRBJ1-5, with 8 bases matching TRBD1. CDR1 is MNHEY and CDR2 is SVGAGI in the germline V gene. CDR3 length: 16 amino acids. CDR3 loop: CASSPRTGYGNQRQHF. CDR3 sequence (DNA): TGTGCCAGCAGTCCGCGGACAGGGTATGGCAATCAGCGCCAGCATTTT.

The chain carries TRBV9 and TRBJ2-2; TRBD2 matches 10 bases. Germline-derived CDR1 and CDR2 are SGDLS and YYNGEE. Unmatched junction bases numbered 4, after V lost 3 bases and J lost 5 bases. This CDR3 comprises 15 residues. This CDR3 reads CASSEEREGTGELFF. The CDR3 DNA sequence: TGTGCCAGCAGCGAGGAGCGGGAGGGAACCGGGGAGCTGTTTTTT.

The chain recombines TRBV12-3 or TRBV12-4 with TRBJ2-5, with TRBD2 identical over 7 bases. The CDR3 length is 14 residues. With 7 bases clipped from V and 3 bases from J, the junction kept 8 bases outside the gene matches. The CDR3 sequence: CASTITSGEETQYF. In DNA, the CDR3 is TGTGCCAGCACTATAACCAGCGGGGAAGAGACCCAGTACTTC.

This clonotype has a count of ten or more. The chain is built from TRBV7-9 and TRBJ2-3, with 8 bases matching TRBD2. Germline trimming cut 4 bases from V and 1 base from J; bases unmatched to any gene: 10. The CDR3 has 17 amino acids. The germline V gene has CDR1 SEHNR and CDR2 FQNEAQ (reference sequence). CDR3 sequence reads: CASSSATGGGRTDTQYF. DNA for the CDR3: TGTGCCAGCAGCTCAGCAACGGGGGGGGGCCGCACAGATACGCAGTATTTT.

This clonotype was seen ten or more times. The CDR3 DNA follows: TGTGCCAGCAGCTTAGGGGACAGGGAAGACTATGGCTACACCTTC. Translation: CASSLGDREDYGYTF. The chain couples TRBV13 to TRBJ1-2; 8 bases match TRBD1. The CDR3 runs to 15 residues. The V and J ends lost 0 bases and 3 bases, in that order; junction bases with no gene match: 3. CDR1 and CDR2 from the germline V gene are PRHDT and FYEKMQ (reference sequence). The complete variable domain, with remaining parts taken from reference TRBV13 and TRBJ1-2, reads AAGVIQSPRHLIKEKRETATLKCYPIPRHDTVYWYQQGPGQDPQFLISFYEKMQSDKGSIPDRFSAQQFSDYHSELNMSSLELGDSALYFCASSLGDREDYGYTFGSGTRLTVV.

Of note for this clonotype: The conserved final phenylalanine or tryptophan is absent from the CDR3, which likely points to a read error. J is TRBJ2-3 and V is TRBV12-3 or TRBV12-4, with D hard to call. CDR3 size: 14 residues. V was clipped by 6 bases and J by 2 bases, with 12 bases between them. CDR3 residues: CASRPQGFTDTQYV. The CDR3 DNA reads TGTGCCAGCAGGCCGCAAGGATTCACAGATACGCAGTATGTT.

This clonotype was seen many times. The V gene is TRBV18, the J gene TRBJ2-7; D is unclear. Trimming removed 0 bases at V and 2 bases at J, with 11 bases between. The CDR3 is 15 amino acids. Per germline, CDR1 KGHSH and CDR2 LQKENI. CDR3 in amino acids: CASSPPVDGPYEQYF. The CDR3 DNA follows: TGTGCCAGCTCACCACCGGTGGACGGGCCCTACGAGCAGTACTTC. Variable domain in full (rest from reference TRBV18 and TRBJ2-7): NAGVMQNPRHLVRRRGQEARLRCSPMKGHSHVYWYRQLPEEGLKFMVYLQKENIIDESGMPKERFSAEFPKEGPSILRIQQVVRGDSAAYFCASSPPVDGPYEQYFGPGTRLTVT.

This clonotype was seen a few times. V gene TRBV6-2 or TRBV6-3 combines with J gene TRBJ1-2; possibly TRBD1 for D (6 bases). Germline V CDR1 and CDR2: MNHEY, SVGEGT. Between the trimmed V and J ends, which lost 2 bases and 4 bases, there was a span of 14 bases. CDR3 length equals 15 residues. As DNA, the CDR3 is TGTGCCAGCAGTTACGTAGGGCAGGGGATCTATGGCTACACCTTC. It codes for CASSYVGQGIYGYTF.